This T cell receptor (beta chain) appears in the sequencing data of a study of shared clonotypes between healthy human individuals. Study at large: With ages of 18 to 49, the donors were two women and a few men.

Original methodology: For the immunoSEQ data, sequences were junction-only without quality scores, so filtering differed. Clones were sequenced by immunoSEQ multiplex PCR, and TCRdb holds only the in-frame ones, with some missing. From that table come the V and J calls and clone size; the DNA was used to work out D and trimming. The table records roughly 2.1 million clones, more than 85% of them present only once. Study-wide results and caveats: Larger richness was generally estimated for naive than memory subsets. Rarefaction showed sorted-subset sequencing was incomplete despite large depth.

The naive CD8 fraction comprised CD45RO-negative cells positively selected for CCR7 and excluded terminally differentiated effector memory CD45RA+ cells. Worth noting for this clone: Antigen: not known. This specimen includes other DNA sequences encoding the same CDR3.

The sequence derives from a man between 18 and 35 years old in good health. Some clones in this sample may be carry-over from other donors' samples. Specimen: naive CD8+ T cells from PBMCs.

CDR3 DNA: TGTGCCTGGAGCCCCCGAGGGCTGAACACTGAAGCTTTCTTT. Its protein is CAWSPRGLNTEAFF. The V and J genes are TRBV30 and TRBJ1-1; D is undetermined. V was cut by 3 bases and J by 0 bases, with 11 bases left in between. CDR1 is GTSNPN and CDR2 is SVGIG in the germline V gene (reference sequence). The CDR3 runs 14 residues.